The clone carrying this T cell receptor (beta chain) appeared many times. This sample is part of a study of regulatory T cells in long-lasting Graves disease. This CDR3 contains 17 residues. The germline CDR1 and CDR2 sequences are SGHVS and FQNEAQ. The V end was cut by 6 bases, the J end by 0 bases, with 18 bases between. The time point here: newly diagnosed GD, antithyroid drugs for less than 3 months. PBMCs were the source of the RNA used for TCR sequencing. Sequencing libraries for TCR beta were prepared with iRepertoire HTBI primers and Arm-PCR of CDR3 regions. Each CDR3 protein gets one entry after TCRdb re-called the multiplex PCR reads with MiXCR. The data contain approximately 360,000 distinct CDR3 sequences, approximately 12% of them seen just once; the ten biggest clones take up approximately 17%. These data also formed part of another study, on T cells in Graves' hyperthyroidism and ophthalmopathy. Per that paper: A model using 13 V-J features told ophthalmopathy apart from stable hyperthyroidism.

The material was peripheral blood mononuclear cells (PBMCs), obtained at new diagnosis, from a patient treated with antithyroid drugs. This chain links TRBV7-8 with TRBJ1-5, with unresolved D. The sequence was obtained from a woman between 18 and 29 years old with Graves disease. The CDR3: CASSPDLARLSNQPQHF. The CDR3 coding sequence is TGTGCCAGCAGTCCGGACCTGGCGAGGCTTAGCAATCAGCCCCAGCATTTT.